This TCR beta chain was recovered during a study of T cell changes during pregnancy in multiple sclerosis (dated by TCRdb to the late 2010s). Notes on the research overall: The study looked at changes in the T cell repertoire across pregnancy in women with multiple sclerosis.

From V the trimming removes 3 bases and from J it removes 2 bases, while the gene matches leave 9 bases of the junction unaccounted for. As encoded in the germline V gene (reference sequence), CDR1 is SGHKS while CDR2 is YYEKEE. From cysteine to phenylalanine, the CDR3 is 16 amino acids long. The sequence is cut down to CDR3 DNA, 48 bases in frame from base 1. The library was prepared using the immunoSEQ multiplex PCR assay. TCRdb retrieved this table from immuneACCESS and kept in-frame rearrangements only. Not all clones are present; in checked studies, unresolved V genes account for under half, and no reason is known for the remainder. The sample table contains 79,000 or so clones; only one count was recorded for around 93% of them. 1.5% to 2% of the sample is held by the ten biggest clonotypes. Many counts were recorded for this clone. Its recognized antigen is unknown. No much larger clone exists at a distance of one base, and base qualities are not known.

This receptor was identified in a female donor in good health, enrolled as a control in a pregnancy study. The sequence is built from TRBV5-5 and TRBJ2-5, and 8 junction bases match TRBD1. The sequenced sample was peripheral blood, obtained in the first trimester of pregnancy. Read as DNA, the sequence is TGTGCCAGCAGCTCCGCAGGGGGCCGCACTCAAGAGACCCAGTACTTC. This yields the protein CASSSAGGRTQETQYF.